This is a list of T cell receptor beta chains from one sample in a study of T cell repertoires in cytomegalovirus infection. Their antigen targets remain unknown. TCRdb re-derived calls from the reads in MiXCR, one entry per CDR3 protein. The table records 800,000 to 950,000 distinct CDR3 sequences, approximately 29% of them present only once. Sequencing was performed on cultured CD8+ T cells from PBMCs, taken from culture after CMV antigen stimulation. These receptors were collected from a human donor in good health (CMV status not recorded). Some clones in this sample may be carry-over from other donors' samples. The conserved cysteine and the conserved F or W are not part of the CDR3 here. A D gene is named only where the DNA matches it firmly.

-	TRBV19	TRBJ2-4	ASLRAEENIQY
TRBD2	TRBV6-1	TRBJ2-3	ASSGTSGGLTDTQY
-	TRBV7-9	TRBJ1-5	ASSFVDDQPQH
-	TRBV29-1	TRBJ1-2	SVESGDNYGYT
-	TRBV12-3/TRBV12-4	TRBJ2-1	ASTLGGALYNEQF
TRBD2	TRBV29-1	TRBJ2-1	SVETSGVLDEQF
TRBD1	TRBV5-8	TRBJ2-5	ASSLGTAKQETQY
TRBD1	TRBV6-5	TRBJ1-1	ASSYGRGSEAF
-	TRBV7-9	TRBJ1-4	ASSLTIRGRMDGEKLF
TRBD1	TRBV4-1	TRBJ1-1	ASSQEDRGETEAF
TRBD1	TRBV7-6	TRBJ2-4	ASSAAGGVWY
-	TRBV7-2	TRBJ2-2	ANSFSGGTGELF
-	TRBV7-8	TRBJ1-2	ASSPMWGPNSVGYT
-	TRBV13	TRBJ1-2	ASSLEGYGQREGYT
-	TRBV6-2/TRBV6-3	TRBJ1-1	ASSLLQTDAEAF
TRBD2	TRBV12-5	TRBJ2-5	ASGPGLAGDETQY
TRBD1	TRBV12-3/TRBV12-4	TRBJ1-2	ASSSQQGAGGYT
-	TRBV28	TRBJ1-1	ASRWGGRMNTEAF
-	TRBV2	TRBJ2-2	ASSEALLARNTGELF
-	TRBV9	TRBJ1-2	ATSRASYGYT
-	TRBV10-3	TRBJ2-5	AISESRGGLRETQY
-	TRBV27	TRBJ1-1	ASSLGSVGTEAF
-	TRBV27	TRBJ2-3	ASSLSVADTQY
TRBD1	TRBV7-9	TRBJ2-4	ASDGQDRTNIQY
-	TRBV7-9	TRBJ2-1	ASSLGEVGQF
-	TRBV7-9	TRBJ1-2	ASSLNGLRVSYGYT
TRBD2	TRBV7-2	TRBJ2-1	ASSLEPRLATSYNEQF
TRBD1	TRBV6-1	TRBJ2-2	ASMKTGNPGELF
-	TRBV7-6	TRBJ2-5	ASSPDGSEETQY
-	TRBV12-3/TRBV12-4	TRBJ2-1	ASSWEQDYNEQF
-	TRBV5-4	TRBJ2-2	AVRANTGELF
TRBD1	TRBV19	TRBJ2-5	ATNRGHFQETQY
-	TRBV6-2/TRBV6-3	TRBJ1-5	ASRSPQDNNQPQH
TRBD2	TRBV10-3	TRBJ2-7	AISDLRTSAYEQY
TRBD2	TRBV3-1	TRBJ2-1	ASSLDRGVSYNEQF
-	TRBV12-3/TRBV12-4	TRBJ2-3	ASSLPGGRTDTQY
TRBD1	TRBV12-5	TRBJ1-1	ASGPGGANTEAF
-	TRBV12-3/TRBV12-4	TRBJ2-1	ASSFFGGLGNEQF
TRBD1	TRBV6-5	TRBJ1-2	ASSYLRTGELNYGYT
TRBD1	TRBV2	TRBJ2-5	ASSAGYPTGEALEKTQY
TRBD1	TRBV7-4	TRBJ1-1	ASSSRDSRYTEAF
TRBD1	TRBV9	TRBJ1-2	ASSGFRPGTGVGYT
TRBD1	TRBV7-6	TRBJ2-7	ASSHDRGTYEQY
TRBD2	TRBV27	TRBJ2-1	ASSTPRTSGGPEQF